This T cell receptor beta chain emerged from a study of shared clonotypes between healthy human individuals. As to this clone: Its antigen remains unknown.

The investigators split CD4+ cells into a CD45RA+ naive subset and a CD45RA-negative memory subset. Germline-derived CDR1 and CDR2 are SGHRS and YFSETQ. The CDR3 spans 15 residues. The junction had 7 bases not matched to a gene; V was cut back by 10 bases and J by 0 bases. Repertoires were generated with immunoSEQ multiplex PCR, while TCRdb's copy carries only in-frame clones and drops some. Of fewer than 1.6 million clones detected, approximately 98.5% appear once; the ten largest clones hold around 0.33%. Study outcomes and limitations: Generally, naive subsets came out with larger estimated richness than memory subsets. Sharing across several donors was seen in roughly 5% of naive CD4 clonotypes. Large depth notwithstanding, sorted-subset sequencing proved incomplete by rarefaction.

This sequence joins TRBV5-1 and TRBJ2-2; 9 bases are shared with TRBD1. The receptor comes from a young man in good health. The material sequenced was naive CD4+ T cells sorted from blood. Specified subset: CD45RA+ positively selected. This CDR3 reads CAGRTGAANTGELFF. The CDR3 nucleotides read TGCGCCGGCCGGACAGGGGCCGCGAACACCGGGGAGCTGTTTTTT.